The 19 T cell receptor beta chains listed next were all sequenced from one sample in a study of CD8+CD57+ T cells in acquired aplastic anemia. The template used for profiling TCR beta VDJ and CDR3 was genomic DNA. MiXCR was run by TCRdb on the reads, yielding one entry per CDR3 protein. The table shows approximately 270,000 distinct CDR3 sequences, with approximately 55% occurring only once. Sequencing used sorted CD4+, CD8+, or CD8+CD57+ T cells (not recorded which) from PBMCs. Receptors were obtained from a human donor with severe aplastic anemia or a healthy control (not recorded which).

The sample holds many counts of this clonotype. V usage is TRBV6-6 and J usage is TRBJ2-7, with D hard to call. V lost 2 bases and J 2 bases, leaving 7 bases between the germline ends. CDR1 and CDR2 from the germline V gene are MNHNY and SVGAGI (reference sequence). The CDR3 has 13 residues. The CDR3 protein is CASSYRAAYEQYF. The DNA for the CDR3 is TGTGCCAGCAGTTACCGGGCGGCCTACGAGCAGTACTTC.

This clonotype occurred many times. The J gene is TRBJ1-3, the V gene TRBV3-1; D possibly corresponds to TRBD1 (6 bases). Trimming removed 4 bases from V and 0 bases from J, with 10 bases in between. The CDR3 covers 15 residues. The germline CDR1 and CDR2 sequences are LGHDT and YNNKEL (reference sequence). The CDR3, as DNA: TGTGCCAGCAGCCTACAGGGACTCTCTGGAAACACCATATATTTT. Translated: CASSLQGLSGNTIYF.

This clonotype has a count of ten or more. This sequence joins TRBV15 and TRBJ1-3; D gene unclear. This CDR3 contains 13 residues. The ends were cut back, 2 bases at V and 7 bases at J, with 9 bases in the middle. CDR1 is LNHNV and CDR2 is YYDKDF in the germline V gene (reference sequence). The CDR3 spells CATSRRLVNTIYF. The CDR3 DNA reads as TGTGCCACCAGCAGACGACTAGTGAACACCATATATTTT.

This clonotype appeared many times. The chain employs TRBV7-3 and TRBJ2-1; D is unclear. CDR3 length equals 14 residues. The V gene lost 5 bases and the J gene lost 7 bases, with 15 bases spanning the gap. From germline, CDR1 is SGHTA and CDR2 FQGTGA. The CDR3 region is CASSPGGTSNEQFF. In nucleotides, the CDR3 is TGTGCCAGCAGCCCCGGCGGCACCTCGAATGAGCAGTTCTTC.

The CDR3 sequence: CASSSTGQLFYEQYF. In nucleotides, the CDR3 is TGTGCCAGTAGTAGCACGGGACAGCTCTTCTACGAGCAGTACTTC. This chain joins TRBV19 and TRBJ2-7; 7 bases match TRBD1. Germline-derived CDR1 and CDR2 are LNHDA and SQIVND (reference sequence). V dropped 4 bases and J dropped 3; count of bases not matched to a gene: 9. The CDR3 is made up of 15 amino acids.

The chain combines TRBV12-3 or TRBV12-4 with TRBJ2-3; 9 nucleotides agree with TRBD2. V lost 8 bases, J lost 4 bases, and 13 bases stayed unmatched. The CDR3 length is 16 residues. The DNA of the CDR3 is TGTGCCAGCTCACCACTGCGGACTAGCGACTCAGATACGCAGTATTTT. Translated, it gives CASSPLRTSDSDTQYF.

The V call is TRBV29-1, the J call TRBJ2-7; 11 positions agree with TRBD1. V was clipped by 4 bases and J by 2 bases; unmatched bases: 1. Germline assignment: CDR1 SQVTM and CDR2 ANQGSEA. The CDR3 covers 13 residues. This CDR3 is CSVGGQGAYEQYF. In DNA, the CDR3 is TGCAGCGTTGGGGGACAGGGGGCCTACGAGCAGTACTTC.

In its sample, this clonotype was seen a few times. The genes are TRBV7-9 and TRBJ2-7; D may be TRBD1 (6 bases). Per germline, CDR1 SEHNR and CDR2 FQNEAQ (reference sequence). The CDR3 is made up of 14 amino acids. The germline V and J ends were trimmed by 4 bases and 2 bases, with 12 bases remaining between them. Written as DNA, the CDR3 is TGTGCCAGCAGCTCTCAGGGGCGGCCCTACGAGCAGTACTTC. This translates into CASSSQGRPYEQYF.

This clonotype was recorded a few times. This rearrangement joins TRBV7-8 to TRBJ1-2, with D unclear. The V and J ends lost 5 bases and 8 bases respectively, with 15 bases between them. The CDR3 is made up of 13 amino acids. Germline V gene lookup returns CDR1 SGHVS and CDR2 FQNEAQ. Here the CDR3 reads CASSVRAGGGYTF. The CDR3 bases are TGTGCCAGCAGCGTTCGGGCCGGAGGGGGCTACACCTTC.

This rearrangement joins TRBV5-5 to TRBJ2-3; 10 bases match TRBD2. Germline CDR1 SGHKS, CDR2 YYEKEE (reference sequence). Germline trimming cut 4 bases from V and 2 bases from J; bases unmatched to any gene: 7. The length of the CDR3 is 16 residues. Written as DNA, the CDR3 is TGTGCCAGCAGCCCGAGCGGGGGGGCCCCCACAGATACGCAGTATTTT. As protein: CASSPSGGAPTDTQYF.

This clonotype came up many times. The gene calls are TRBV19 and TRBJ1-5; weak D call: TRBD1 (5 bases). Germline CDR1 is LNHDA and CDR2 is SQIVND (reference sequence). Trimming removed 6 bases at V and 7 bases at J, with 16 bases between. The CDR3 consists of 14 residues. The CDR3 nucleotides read TGTGCCAGTAGCCGGGAAAGGGACGGGCAGCCCCAGCATTTT. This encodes CASSRERDGQPQHF.

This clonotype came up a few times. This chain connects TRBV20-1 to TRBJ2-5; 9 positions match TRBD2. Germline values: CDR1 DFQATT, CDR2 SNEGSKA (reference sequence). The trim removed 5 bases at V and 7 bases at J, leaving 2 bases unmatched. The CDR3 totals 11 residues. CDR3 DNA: TGCAGTGCTGGGACTAGCATGACCCAGTACTTC. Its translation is CSAGTSMTQYF.

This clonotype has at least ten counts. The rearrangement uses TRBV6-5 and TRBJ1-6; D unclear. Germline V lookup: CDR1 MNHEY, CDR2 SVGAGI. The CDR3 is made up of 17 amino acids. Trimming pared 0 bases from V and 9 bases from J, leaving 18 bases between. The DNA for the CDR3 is TGTGCCAGCAGTTACTCTCCAGGCCCGGAAGGCGGTTCACCCCTCCACTTT. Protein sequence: CASSYSPGPEGGSPLHF.

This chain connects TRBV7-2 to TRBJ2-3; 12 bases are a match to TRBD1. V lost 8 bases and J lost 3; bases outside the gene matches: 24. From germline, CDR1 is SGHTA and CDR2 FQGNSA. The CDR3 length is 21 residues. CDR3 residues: CASLSSEIGGTGGGRTDTQYF. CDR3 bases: TGTGCCAGCCTTAGCTCCGAGATAGGCGGGACAGGGGGCGGGAGGACAGATACGCAGTATTTT. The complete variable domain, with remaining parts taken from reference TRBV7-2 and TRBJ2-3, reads GAGVSQSPSNKVTEKGKDVELRCDPISGHTALYWYRQSLGQGLEFLIYFQGNSAPDKSGLPSDRFSAERTGGSVSTLTIQRTQQEDSAVYLCASLSSEIGGTGGGRTDTQYFGPGTRLTVL.

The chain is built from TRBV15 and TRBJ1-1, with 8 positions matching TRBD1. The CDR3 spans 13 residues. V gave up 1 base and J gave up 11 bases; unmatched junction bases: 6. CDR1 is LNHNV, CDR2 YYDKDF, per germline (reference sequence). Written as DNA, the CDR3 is TGTGCCACCAGCAGAGGTACAGGGGGTATTGCTTTCTTT. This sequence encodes CATSRGTGGIAFF.

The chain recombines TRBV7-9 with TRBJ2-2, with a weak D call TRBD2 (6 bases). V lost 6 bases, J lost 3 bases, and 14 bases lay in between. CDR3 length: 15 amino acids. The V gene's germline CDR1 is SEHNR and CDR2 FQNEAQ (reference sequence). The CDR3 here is CASSLGLTYTGELFF. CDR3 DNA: TGTGCCAGCAGTCTCGGACTAACTTACACCGGGGAGCTGTTTTTT.

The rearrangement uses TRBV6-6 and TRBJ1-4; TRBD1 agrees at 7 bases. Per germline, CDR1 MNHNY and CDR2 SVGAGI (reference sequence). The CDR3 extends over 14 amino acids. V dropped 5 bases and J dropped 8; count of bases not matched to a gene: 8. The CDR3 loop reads CASSTWAGGEKLFF. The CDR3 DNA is TGTGCCAGCAGTACCTGGGCAGGGGGAGAAAAACTGTTTTTT.

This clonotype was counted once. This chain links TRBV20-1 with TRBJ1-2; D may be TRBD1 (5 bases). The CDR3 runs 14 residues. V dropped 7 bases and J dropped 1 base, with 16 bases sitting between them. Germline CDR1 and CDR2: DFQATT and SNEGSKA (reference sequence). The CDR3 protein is CSDNRDHLNYGYTF. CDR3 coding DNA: TGCAGTGACAACCGGGACCACCTTAACTATGGCTACACCTTC.

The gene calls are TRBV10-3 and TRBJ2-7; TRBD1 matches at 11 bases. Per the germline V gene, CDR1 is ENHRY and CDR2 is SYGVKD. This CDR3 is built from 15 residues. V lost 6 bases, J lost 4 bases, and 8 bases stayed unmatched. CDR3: CAIRRPGQGVYEQYF. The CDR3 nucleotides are TGTGCCATCAGGCGCCCGGGACAGGGGGTTTACGAGCAGTACTTC.